Sequencing of this T cell receptor (beta chain) was carried out in a study of response to subunit inactivated influenza vaccine. In regard to this clonotype: Its antigen is unknown.

Study-level results: After each seasonal influenza vaccination, few new T cells are recruited, the authors suggested.

This CDR3 contains 14 residues. Germline V gene lookup returns CDR1 DFQATT and CDR2 SNEGSKA (reference sequence). The V and J ends lost 3 bases and 10 bases, in that order; junction bases with no gene match: 12. Each CDR3 protein is one row after TCRdb ran MiXCR on the RT-PCR reads. The sample contains 530,000 or so distinct CDR3 sequences, 12% of which appear only once. The TCR originated in a man between 45 and 60 years old who received an inactivated influenza vaccine. The sample consisted of PBMCs from blood, taken on the day of vaccination. This sequence joins TRBV20-1 and TRBJ2-1; TRBD2 aligns across 7 bases. This CDR3 reads CSASSSGAKREQFF. The CDR3 nucleotides are TGCAGTGCTAGTTCCAGCGGGGCAAAAAGGGAGCAGTTCTTC.